The rows below give T cell receptor beta chains drawn from one sample of a study of vaccination and CD4 T cells after COVID-19. For these receptors, no antigen is known. TCRdb re-called the PCR reads with MiXCR, one entry per CDR3 protein. The sample has about 20,000 distinct CDR3 sequences, approximately 45% seen once; the top ten hold less than 3%. The sequencing used CD4+ T cells from blood, cultured in vitro, collected after SARS-CoV-2 vaccination. These receptors were collected from a human donor who had recovered from COVID-19. Each CDR3 is given with its conserved first and last residue. Each record gives: D gene, V gene, clone size, CDR3 length, J gene, CDR3 DNA, CDR3 protein. D genes are given only for firm matches. Rows give clone size only sometimes, using once, few, many, or a class for an expanded clone.

>-|TRBV6-1|-|14|TRBJ1-6
TGTGCCAGCAGCGACAAGGCTCTTAATTCACCCCTCCACTTT
CASSDKALNSPLHF
>-|TRBV10-1|-|15|TRBJ2-1
TGCGCCAGCAGTGATTATATGCTCGGGGACAATGAGCAGTTCTTC
CASSDYMLGDNEQFF
>TRBD2|TRBV19|-|15|TRBJ2-1
TGTGCCAGTAGTGAGGGTGGCTCATGGGGAGGGGAGCAGTTCTTC
CASSEGGSWGGEQFF
>-|TRBV20-1|-|15|TRBJ2-1
TGCAGTGTTAAATGGGGTTTGGGACCCTACAATGAGCAGTTCTTC
CSVKWGLGPYNEQFF
>TRBD1|TRBV6-2/TRBV6-3|-|14|TRBJ1-1
TGTGCCAGCAGCCCGGGACAGTGGGGCACTGAAGCTTTCTTT
CASSPGQWGTEAFF
>-|TRBV6-1|-|14|TRBJ1-4
TGTGCCAGCAGTGAAGGGGCAGGGTATGAAAAACTGTTTTTT
CASSEGAGYEKLFF
>-|TRBV24-1|-|14|TRBJ2-2
TGTGCCACCAGCGGGGGAAGATCCACCGGGGAGCTGTTTTTT
CATSGGRSTGELFF
>-|TRBV20-1|once|12|TRBJ2-7
TGCAGTGCTAGAGTTCAGCAAGGCGAGCAGTACTTC
CSARVQQGEQYF
>-|TRBV19|-|15|TRBJ1-5
TGTGCCAGTAGTGGGGGCCCTGGGGACAATCAGCCCCAGCATTTT
CASSGGPGDNQPQHF
>-|TRBV15|-|13|TRBJ1-6
TGTGCCACCAGCAGAGATCCTGGCGAATTACTCCACTTT
CATSRDPGELLHF
>-|TRBV7-3|-|16|TRBJ2-5
TGTGCCAGCAGCTTAATTGCGGGTCAGGGGGGAGGTACCCAGTACTTC
CASSLIAGQGGGTQYF
>-|TRBV28|-|16|TRBJ1-3
TGTGCCAGCAGTCCCCCGAAACCCCGCACTGGAAACACCATATATTTT
CASSPPKPRTGNTIYF
>-|TRBV6-1|-|16|TRBJ1-3
TGTGCCAGCAGTCAATTAACAGGGCCCTCTGGAAACACCATATATTTT
CASSQLTGPSGNTIYF
>TRBD1|TRBV7-8|-|15|TRBJ1-2
TGTGCCAGCAGCGGTTACAGGGGATCTAACTATGGCTACACCTTC
CASSGYRGSNYGYTF
>-|TRBV5-6|-|12|TRBJ1-2
TGTGCCAGCAGCACTACTAACTATGGCTACACCTTC
CASSTTNYGYTF
>-|TRBV20-1|few|11|TRBJ2-3
TGCAGTGCTCCATTGGGTAGTACGCAGTATTTT
CSAPLGSTQYF
>-|TRBV7-9|-|15|TRBJ2-3
TGTGCCAGCAGCTGGGGGCCCCCGAGGACAGATACGCAGTATTTT
CASSWGPPRTDTQYF
>TRBD2|TRBV7-2|-|15|TRBJ2-3
TGTGCCAGCAGCCCCCAGCGGGGATACACAGATACGCAGTATTTT
CASSPQRGYTDTQYF
>TRBD2|TRBV11-3|-|22|TRBJ2-5
TGTGCCAGCAGCCGGCAATTTGAGAGTAGTAGCGGGGTCCCAATATACCAAGAGACCCAGTACTTC
CASSRQFESSSGVPIYQETQYF
>TRBD2|TRBV7-8|-|20|TRBJ2-5
TGTGCCAGCAGCCCACATCTCCCGGGACTAGCGGGAGGTTTTCCGGAGACCCAGTACTTC
CASSPHLPGLAGGFPETQYF
>-|TRBV6-5|few|13|TRBJ2-7
TGTGCCAGCAGTTACGCCAGTCCCGACGAGCAGTACTTC
CASSYASPDEQYF
>-|TRBV29-1|-|12|TRBJ1-3
TGCAGCGTTCGGGGGGTGGGAAACACCATATATTTT
CSVRGVGNTIYF
>-|TRBV7-6|-|12|TRBJ2-1
TGTGCCAGCAGCCGGGACCTCAATGAGCAGTTCTTC
CASSRDLNEQFF
>-|TRBV25-1|-|17|TRBJ1-6
TGTGCCAGCAGGGAAACAAGAGCAAGCTCCTATAATTCACCCCTCCACTTT
CASRETRASSYNSPLHF
>-|TRBV21-1|few|17|TRBJ2-5
TGTGCCAGCAGCAGAGGAGCGGGGGGACATATCCAAGAGACCCAGTACTTC
CASSRGAGGHIQETQYF